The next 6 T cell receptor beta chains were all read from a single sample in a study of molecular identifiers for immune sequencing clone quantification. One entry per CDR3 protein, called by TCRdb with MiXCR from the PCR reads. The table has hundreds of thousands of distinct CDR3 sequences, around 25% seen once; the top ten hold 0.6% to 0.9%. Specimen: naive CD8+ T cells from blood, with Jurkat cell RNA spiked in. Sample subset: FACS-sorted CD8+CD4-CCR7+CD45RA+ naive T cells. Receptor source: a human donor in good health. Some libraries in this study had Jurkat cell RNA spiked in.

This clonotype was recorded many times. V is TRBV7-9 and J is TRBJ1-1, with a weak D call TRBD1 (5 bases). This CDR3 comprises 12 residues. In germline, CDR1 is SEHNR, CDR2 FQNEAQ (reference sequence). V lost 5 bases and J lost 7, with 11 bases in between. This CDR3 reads CASSPLGVEAFF. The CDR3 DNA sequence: TGTGCCAGCAGCCCACTGGGGGTTGAAGCTTTCTTT.

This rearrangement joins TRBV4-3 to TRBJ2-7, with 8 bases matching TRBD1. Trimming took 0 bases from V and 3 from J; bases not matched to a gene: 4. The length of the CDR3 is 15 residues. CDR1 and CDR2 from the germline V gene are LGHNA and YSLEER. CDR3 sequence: CASSQEPGQVYEQYF. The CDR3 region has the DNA TGCGCCAGCAGCCAAGAACCGGGACAGGTCTACGAGCAGTACTTC.

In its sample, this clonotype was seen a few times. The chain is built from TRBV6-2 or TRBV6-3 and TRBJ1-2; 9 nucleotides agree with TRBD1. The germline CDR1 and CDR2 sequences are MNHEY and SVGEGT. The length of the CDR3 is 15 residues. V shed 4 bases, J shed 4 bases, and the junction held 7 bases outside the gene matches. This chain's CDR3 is CASSWLQGAGYGYTF. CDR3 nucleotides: TGTGCCAGCAGTTGGCTACAGGGGGCAGGCTATGGCTACACCTTC.

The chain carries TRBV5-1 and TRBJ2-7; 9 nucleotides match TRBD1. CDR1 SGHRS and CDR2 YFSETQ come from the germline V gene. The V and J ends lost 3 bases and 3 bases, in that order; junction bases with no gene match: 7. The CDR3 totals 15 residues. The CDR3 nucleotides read TGCGCCAGCAGCTGGGGACAGGGTGAGGGCTACGAGCAGTACTTC. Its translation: CASSWGQGEGYEQYF. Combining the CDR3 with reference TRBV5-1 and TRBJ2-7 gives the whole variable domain KAGVTQTPRYLIKTRGQQVTLSCSPISGHRSVSWYQQTPGQGLQFLFEYFSETQRNKGNFPGRFSGRQFSNSRSEMNVSTLELGDSALYLCASSWGQGEGYEQYFGPGTRLTVT.

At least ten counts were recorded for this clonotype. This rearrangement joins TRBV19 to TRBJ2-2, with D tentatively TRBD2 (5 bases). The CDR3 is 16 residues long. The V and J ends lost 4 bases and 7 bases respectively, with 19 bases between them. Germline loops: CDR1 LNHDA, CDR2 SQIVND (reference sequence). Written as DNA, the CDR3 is TGTGCCAGTAGTAATCCTCCAGTCGGGGTGGGCGGGGAGCTGTTTTTT. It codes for CASSNPPVGVGGELFF.

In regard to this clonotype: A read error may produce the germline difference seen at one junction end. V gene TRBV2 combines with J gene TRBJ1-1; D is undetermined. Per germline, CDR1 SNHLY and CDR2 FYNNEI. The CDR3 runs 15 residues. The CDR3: CASSEESSGGTEALF. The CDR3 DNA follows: TGTGCCAGCAGTGAAGAGTCTTCAGGTGGAACTGAAGCTCTCTTT.